These T cell receptor beta chains were read from a single sample in a study of metastatic and nonmetastatic thyroid tumors. TCRdb ran MiXCR on the PCR reads. The sample contains tens of thousands of clones, roughly a third of which appear only once. Sequencing was done on a sample of tumor tissue. The receptors were gathered from a female donor with papillary thyroid cancer or a benign thyroid nodule (not recorded which). Some clones in this sample may be carry-over from other donors' samples. CDR3s include the opening cysteine and the closing phenylalanine or tryptophan. The order of the fields is J gene, clone size, V gene, D gene, CDR3 protein, CDR3 DNA. The D gene is left open where the match is weak. Clone sizes are given selectively: once, few, many, or a class where the clone is expanded.

TRBJ2-2,-,TRBV6-1,TRBD2,CASSQLSGGLAGELFF,TGTGCCAGCAGTCAACTATCGGGAGGGCTTGCCGGGGAGCTGTTTTTT
TRBJ2-7,few,TRBV5-1,-,CASSLAQGSYEQYF,TGCGCCAGCAGCTTGGCTCAGGGATCCTACGAGCAGTACTTC
TRBJ2-5,-,TRBV7-8,TRBD2,CASSFLTSGGETQYF,TGTGCCAGCAGCTTCCTGACTAGCGGGGGAGAGACCCAGTACTTC
TRBJ2-2,few,TRBV27,TRBD1,CASSLSFGQARVGELFF,TGTGCCAGCAGTTTAAGTTTCGGACAGGCAAGAGTCGGGGAGCTGTTTTTT
TRBJ1-4,once,TRBV18,TRBD1,CASSNDRGNNNEKLFF,TGTGCCAGCTCGAACGACAGGGGGAACAATAATGAAAAACTGTTTTTT
TRBJ1-6,-,TRBV6-2/TRBV6-3,TRBD1,CASSYTGQGTSPLHF,TGTGCCAGCAGTTACACGGGACAGGGGACCTCACCCCTCCACTTT
TRBJ1-5,-,TRBV4-1,-,CASSQVPGSNQPQHF,TGCGCCAGCAGCCAAGTCCCGGGTAGCAATCAGCCCCAGCATTTT
TRBJ2-7,-,TRBV4-1,TRBD2,CASSQEPREGLQYF,TGCGCCAGCAGCCAAGAACCGCGGGAGGGCCTACAGTACTTC
TRBJ1-2,-,TRBV7-8,-,CASSLNTGRGYTF,TGTGCCAGCAGCTTAAACACAGGGCGCGGCTACACCTTC
TRBJ2-7,-,TRBV4-1,TRBD1,CASSPTGGNYEQYF,TGCGCCAGCAGCCCAACAGGGGGCAACTACGAGCAGTACTTC
TRBJ1-5,few,TRBV6-2/TRBV6-3,TRBD1,CASSYTPGQGVADSQPQHF,TGTGCCAGCAGTTATACCCCGGGACAGGGGGTTGCGGATAGTCAGCCCCAGCATTTT
TRBJ2-1,few,TRBV6-5,-,CASSYSASWAYNEQFF,TGTGCCAGCAGTTACTCAGCTAGCTGGGCCTACAATGAGCAGTTCTTC
TRBJ1-2,few,TRBV6-1,-,CASRPGLNLRGYTF,TGTGCCAGCAGACCCGGACTTAATCTCCGTGGCTACACCTTC
TRBJ2-7,once,TRBV18,TRBD2,CASSPGGSSYEQYF,TGTGCCAGCTCACCTGGCGGGAGCTCCTACGAGCAGTACTTC
TRBJ2-7,few,TRBV6-1,TRBD2,CASRASSGTSYEQYF,TGTGCCAGCAGGGCTTCTAGCGGGACGTCCTACGAGCAGTACTTC
TRBJ2-2,-,TRBV20-1,-,CSARDIASNTGELFF,TGCAGTGCTAGAGATATAGCATCGAACACCGGGGAGCTGTTTTTT
TRBJ1-2,-,TRBV27,-,CASSLRAGAFWNGYTF,TGTGCCAGCAGTTTACGAGCAGGGGCTTTCTGGAACGGCTACACCTTC
TRBJ1-2,-,TRBV28,-,CASTLGGPYGYTF,TGTGCCAGCACCCTCGGGGGACCCTATGGCTACACCTTC
TRBJ1-6,few,TRBV5-1,-,CASSLERDKNSPLHF,TGCGCCAGCAGCTTGGAACGGGACAAAAATTCACCCCTCCACTTT
TRBJ2-1,-,TRBV27,-,CASSAAKPPYNEQFF,TGTGCCAGCAGTGCCGCGAAGCCTCCCTACAATGAGCAGTTCTTC
TRBJ2-3,few,TRBV27,-,CASSSPGWGPTDTQYF,TGTGCCAGCAGTTCCCCTGGCTGGGGGCCGACAGATACGCAGTATTTT
TRBJ2-2,few,TRBV12-3/TRBV12-4,-,CASTGGGAGELFF,TGTGCCAGCACTGGCGGCGGGGCCGGGGAGCTGTTTTTT
TRBJ2-7,few,TRBV27,TRBD2,CASRILAGANYEQYF,TGTGCCAGCAGAATACTAGCGGGAGCTAACTACGAGCAGTACTTC
TRBJ2-7,-,TRBV12-3/TRBV12-4,-,CASSLDGSSYEQYF,TGTGCCAGCAGTTTGGACGGTAGCTCCTACGAGCAGTACTTC
TRBJ2-3,-,TRBV7-9,-,CASTFPATDTQYF,TGTGCCAGCACCTTCCCAGCTACAGATACGCAGTATTTT
TRBJ2-7,-,TRBV7-6,-,CASSLEVGREQYF,TGTGCCAGCAGCTTAGAGGTCGGACGCGAGCAGTACTTC
TRBJ2-1,-,TRBV7-2,-,CASSLGGPSEQFF,TGTGCCAGCAGCTTAGGCGGTCCCAGTGAGCAGTTCTTC
TRBJ1-2,-,TRBV6-1,-,CASIGGDTRGYTF,TGTGCCAGCATCGGGGGGGATACACGTGGCTACACCTTC
TRBJ1-2,-,TRBV19,-,CASSVMSYGYTF,TGTGCCAGTAGTGTCATGTCGTATGGCTACACCTTC
TRBJ2-1,large,TRBV27,-,CASSYGTYNEQFF,TGTGCCAGCAGTTATGGAACCTACAATGAGCAGTTCTTC
TRBJ1-2,few,TRBV29-1,-,CSVRGQGTGGYTF,TGCAGCGTTCGGGGTCAGGGCACGGGCGGCTACACCTTC
TRBJ2-7,-,TRBV30,-,CAWSGAGTSLRYEQYF,TGTGCCTGGAGTGGAGCCGGGACCTCCCTGCGCTACGAGCAGTACTTC
TRBJ2-1,-,TRBV3-1,-,CASSLTTPGLGNEQFF,TGTGCCAGCAGCCTCACAACCCCGGGCCTGGGCAATGAGCAGTTCTTC
TRBJ2-7,many,TRBV6-6,-,CASSYLVSSGPRVEQYF,TGTGCCAGCAGTTATTTAGTCTCCAGCGGGCCGAGGGTCGAGCAGTACTTC
TRBJ2-7,-,TRBV28,-,CASSLDPGHYEQYF,TGTGCCAGCAGTTTGGATCCGGGACACTACGAGCAGTACTTC
TRBJ2-2,-,TRBV6-5,TRBD2,CASSSLPTGRNTGELFF,TGTGCCAGCAGTTCACTCCCCACCGGGAGGAATACCGGGGAGCTGTTTTTT
TRBJ2-5,-,TRBV11-3,TRBD2,CASSPGTSGTVAETQYF,TGTGCCAGCAGCCCCGGGACTAGCGGGACAGTGGCAGAGACCCAGTACTTC
TRBJ2-7,-,TRBV11-2,-,CASSPSYEQYF,TGTGCCAGCAGCCCGTCCTACGAGCAGTACTTC
TRBJ2-1,-,TRBV7-3,TRBD2,CASSQTSGTYNEQFF,TGTGCCAGCAGCCAGACTAGCGGGACATACAATGAGCAGTTCTTC
TRBJ1-6,many,TRBV6-1,-,CASSEDELKALHF,TGTGCCAGCAGTGAAGACGAGCTCAAGGCCCTCCACTTT
TRBJ2-1,few,TRBV28,TRBD2,CASSFREGYNEQFF,TGTGCCAGCAGTTTTCGGGAGGGGTACAATGAGCAGTTCTTC
TRBJ1-3,-,TRBV20-1,-,CSARDPVDSSGNTIYF,TGCAGTGCTAGAGATCCCGTGGACAGTTCTGGAAACACCATATATTTT